The next 10 T cell receptor beta chains were all read from a single sample in a study of blood T cell repertoires in COVID-19. Assay used: immunoSEQ multiplex PCR; TCRdb lists only in-frame clones, some missing. The table records fewer than 350,000 clones, about 90% of them present only once. Sequencing was done on a sample of peripheral blood. All receptors come from a woman aged 25-40 years with COVID-19, enrolled during active disease.

The rearrangement joins TRBV18 to TRBJ2-7; 13 bases match TRBD2. The CDR3 has 16 residues. Trimming took 5 bases from V and 5 from J; bases not matched to a gene: 9. Per the germline V gene, CDR1 is KGHSH and CDR2 is LQKENI. The CDR3 nucleotides read TGTGCCAGCTCATGGACTAGCGGGGGACCACGGGACGAGCAGTACTTC. It is translated as CASSWTSGGPRDEQYF.

This chain's CDR3 is CASSHPGYNEQFF. The CDR3, as DNA: TGCGCCAGCAGCCACCCGGGGTACAATGAGCAGTTCTTC. The V and J genes are TRBV4-1 and TRBJ2-1; the D gene is possibly TRBD2 (5 bases). Trimming took off 3 bases at V and 4 bases at J, with 7 bases between the two ends. The CDR3 contains 13 residues. Germline CDR1 is MGHRA and CDR2 is YSYEKL.

The gene calls are TRBV18 and TRBJ2-3; D remains ambiguous. V was cut by 0 bases and J by 5 bases, with 9 bases left in between. The CDR3 loop spans 14 amino acids. Per germline, CDR1 KGHSH and CDR2 LQKENI. The CDR3 reads CASSPPKTLDTQYF. In DNA, the CDR3 is TGTGCCAGCTCACCACCGAAAACTTTAGATACGCAGTATTTT.

The rearrangement links TRBV27 to TRBJ2-7; possible D gene TRBD2, 6 bases. CDR3 length: 15 amino acids. The germline gives CDR1 MNHEY, CDR2 SMNVEV (reference sequence). V lost 0 bases, J lost 1 base, and 10 bases lay in between. Written as DNA, the CDR3 is TGTGCCAGCAGTTTATCGGGAGGTCAGTCCTACGAGCAGTACTTC. It specifies CASSLSGGQSYEQYF.

This rearrangement joins TRBV3-1 (or the pseudogene TRBV3-2) to TRBJ1-1; D is uncertain. Germline values: CDR1 LGHDT, CDR2 YNNKEL (reference sequence). The V end lost 4 bases, the J end lost 11 bases, and 17 bases lay between the germline ends. This CDR3 contains 13 residues. CDR3 sequence (DNA): TGTGCCAGCAGCCGCCCGGGTACTACCGAGGCTTTCTTT. Encoded protein: CASSRPGTTEAFF.

In this sample, this clone turned up a few times. The chain uses TRBV27 and TRBJ2-7; 9 bases line up with TRBD2. The CDR3 covers 15 residues. V gave up 5 bases and J gave up 3 bases; unmatched junction bases: 8. The germline gives CDR1 MNHEY, CDR2 SMNVEV (reference sequence). CDR3 coding DNA: TGTGCCAGCAGTAGGGGGCTAGCGGGGAACTACGAGCAGTACTTC. It is translated as CASSRGLAGNYEQYF.

The chain has TRBV5-1 and TRBJ2-1; TRBD1 aligns across 10 bases. V was clipped by 0 bases and J by 5 bases; unmatched bases: 2. Germline V gene lookup returns CDR1 SGHRS and CDR2 YFSETQ. CDR3 length: 15 amino acids. The CDR3 sequence is CASSLAGTGDNEQFF. CDR3 sequence (DNA): TGCGCCAGCAGCTTGGCCGGGACAGGGGACAATGAGCAGTTCTTC.

The chain employs TRBV7-8 and TRBJ2-7, with D perhaps matching TRBD1 (5 bases). Germline V gives CDR1 SGHVS, CDR2 FQNEAQ. Trimming took 1 base from V and 2 from J, leaving 15 bases between them. CDR3 length equals 16 residues. DNA of the CDR3: TGTGCCAGCAGCTTAGGGGAAGTGGTAGGGGCCTACGAGCAGTACTTC. Amino acids: CASSLGEVVGAYEQYF.

The CDR3 region has the DNA TGTGCCAGCAGCCAAGATCAGAAGGAGGGGCTAGCAGAGACCCAGTACTTC. Encoded protein: CASSQDQKEGLAETQYF. V and J are TRBV3-1 (or the pseudogene TRBV3-2) and TRBJ2-5, with D possibly being TRBD2 (6 bases). Germline CDR1 is LGHDT and CDR2 is YNNKEL (reference sequence). Trimming pared 0 bases from V and 4 bases from J, leaving 18 bases between. This CDR3 contains 17 residues.

This clone was recorded only once. This chain uses TRBV6-6 with TRBJ1-2; 7 bases map to TRBD1. With 2 bases clipped from V and 12 bases from J, the junction kept 9 bases outside the gene matches. The CDR3 runs 13 residues. Germline loops: CDR1 MNHNY, CDR2 SVGAGI (reference sequence). The CDR3 region is CASSYKGGASDTF. As DNA, the CDR3 is TGTGCCAGCAGTTACAAAGGGGGCGCATCGGACACCTTC.